This TCR beta chain was captured in a study of STAT5B mutations in CD4+ large granular lymphocyte leukemia. Looking at the study overall: The CDR3 'QG' motif was associated with a particular HLA allele among healthy donors. Findings and caveats of the study: Without HLA matching, higher CD4+ than CD8+ T-LGLL clonality could reflect small sample size. CD4-sorted patient repertoires seemed more clonal than healthy CD4+ repertoires.

Assay used: immunoSEQ multiplex PCR; TCRdb lists only in-frame clones, some missing. The sample consists of tens of thousands of clones, about four fifths of them appearing once. This clone was recorded once. What it binds is not known. The TCR was taken from a human donor in good health. The sample comprised CD4+ T cells from blood buffy coats.

The CDR3 here is CASTRSGRAANEQFF. The CDR3, as DNA: TGTGCCAGCACTCGAAGCGGGAGGGCCGCCAATGAGCAGTTCTTC. The genes are TRBV2 and TRBJ2-1; 10 bases align to TRBD2. The CDR3 totals 15 residues. Germline CDR1 SNHLY, CDR2 FYNNEI. V trimming: 7 bases; J trimming: 6 bases; junction bases outside the gene matches: 9.